A selection of T cell receptor beta chains follows, all from one sample in a study of response to subunit inactivated influenza vaccine. Each CDR3 protein is one row after TCRdb ran MiXCR on the RT-PCR reads. The sample holds around 790,000 distinct CDR3 sequences, 21% seen once. This material consisted of PBMCs from blood, taken roughly 5 days after vaccination. Every receptor here comes from a man aged 50-59 years who received an inactivated influenza vaccine. The conserved cysteine and the conserved F or W are not part of the CDR3 here. A D gene is named only where the DNA matches it firmly. A row's size may be missing; if present it is once, few, many or a size class.

-,TRBJ1-2,few,TRBV20-1,RPNERGSSGYT
-,TRBJ2-1,-,TRBV29-1,SVEPYQINEQF
-,TRBJ2-5,-,TRBV7-8,ASSLRRTQEGTQY
TRBD2,TRBJ2-5,-,TRBV7-9,ASGRDYHQETQY
-,TRBJ2-5,-,TRBV12-3/TRBV12-4,ASSPRRTGQGETQY
-,TRBJ1-3,many,TRBV9,ASSVAYPDTGNTIY
TRBD1,TRBJ1-5,-,TRBV28,ASSRPGGEQPQH
-,TRBJ2-6,-,TRBV27,ASRESSGANVLT
-,TRBJ2-3,many,TRBV12-3/TRBV12-4,ASSFRNGGSTDTQY
TRBD2,TRBJ2-6,few,TRBV24-1,ATSERDSGGTTSGANVLT
-,TRBJ1-6,-,TRBV4-2,ASSYRLESYNSPLH
-,TRBJ2-1,-,TRBV11-2,ASSLDVEGYNEQF
-,TRBJ2-3,few,TRBV20-1,SARDFTGVRTDTQY
-,TRBJ2-5,few,TRBV6-1,ASSPPGTLGETQY
TRBD2,TRBJ2-1,-,TRBV28,ASSIAGVGGEQF
-,TRBJ2-7,few,TRBV7-2,ASSQWGKDYEQY
TRBD2,TRBJ2-1,few,TRBV7-2,ASSPQRLAGNEQF
-,TRBJ2-1,-,TRBV9,ASSVSPSEVGNEQF
TRBD2,TRBJ2-3,-,TRBV4-1,ASSQAITSGTRTDTQY
TRBD2,TRBJ2-2,-,TRBV7-2,ASSPYGTSGSGELF
TRBD2,TRBJ2-7,few,TRBV6-1,ASSLYLAGAYEQY
TRBD2,TRBJ2-1,-,TRBV4-2,ASSQDVAGVMYEQF
TRBD2,TRBJ2-3,few,TRBV25-1,ASSEPGTITDTQY
-,TRBJ2-7,-,TRBV28,ASSLPPGNYEQY
-,TRBJ2-7,few,TRBV7-2,ASSLDRSSSYEQY
-,TRBJ1-2,-,TRBV11-2,ASSLEGYGFGSNYGYT
-,TRBJ1-5,-,TRBV20-1,SASKGLLYSNQPQH
TRBD1,TRBJ2-2,few,TRBV12-3/TRBV12-4,ASSSTGGASGELF
TRBD2,TRBJ2-7,few,TRBV3-1,ASSPGLAGGLSYEQY
TRBD1,TRBJ2-2,few,TRBV6-2/TRBV6-3,ASREDGQGNTGELF
TRBD1,TRBJ2-2,-,TRBV9,ASSSPGQGGTGELF
-,TRBJ2-1,-,TRBV5-1,ASSFQDSAVNEQF
TRBD2,TRBJ2-7,few,TRBV19,ASATSGRYEQY
TRBD1,TRBJ2-1,few,TRBV6-2/TRBV6-3,ASRDRVYNEQF
TRBD2,TRBJ2-3,few,TRBV27,ASSLLGGRATDTQY
-,TRBJ2-1,once,TRBV5-1,ASSLGASQYNEQF
-,TRBJ2-1,-,TRBV7-8,ASSLVQANNEQF
-,TRBJ2-7,-,TRBV20-1,SAAGLSYEQY
-,TRBJ1-5,few,TRBV12-3/TRBV12-4,ASTLRPNQPQH
TRBD2,TRBJ2-5,-,TRBV6-1,ASSDRPGLAGLATQY
-,TRBJ1-1,-,TRBV20-1,SARSRAGTNTEAF
-,TRBJ2-4,-,TRBV28,ASRRTWGSVGKNIQY
TRBD1,TRBJ2-5,-,TRBV7-3,ASSSGTGGAGETQY
-,TRBJ2-7,-,TRBV20-1,SASHSSEEQY
-,TRBJ1-5,-,TRBV20-1,SARRVGTAYQPQH